A selection of T cell receptor beta chains follows, all from one sample in a study of blood T cell repertoires in COVID-19. The data were produced by immunoSEQ multiplex PCR, yet TCRdb's version contains in-frame clones alone and is incomplete. The sample lists about 270,000 clones, approximately 89% occurring once. Sequencing used peripheral blood. The receptors were gathered from a woman aged 55 to 70 who had recovered from COVID-19. CDR3s include the opening cysteine and the closing phenylalanine or tryptophan. Each record gives: CDR3 length, J gene, D gene, clone size, V gene, CDR3 DNA, CDR3 protein. A D gene is named only where the DNA matches it firmly. Clone size appears in some rows only: once, few, many, or a class for an expanded clone.

cdr3_length: 15
j_call: TRBJ2-1
d_call: .
clone_size: .
v_call: TRBV3-1/TRBV3-2
cdr3_nt: TGTGCCAGCAGATCCCGGGACAAACCCTACAATGAGCAGTTCTTC
cdr3_aa: CASRSRDKPYNEQFF

cdr3_length: 14
j_call: TRBJ2-7
d_call: .
clone_size: .
v_call: TRBV18
cdr3_nt: TGTGCCAGCTCACAGCGTAGTGGCTCCTACGAGCAGTACTTC
cdr3_aa: CASSQRSGSYEQYF

cdr3_length: 14
j_call: TRBJ2-1
d_call: TRBD2
clone_size: .
v_call: TRBV7-8
cdr3_nt: TGTGCCAGCAGCCCATTAGCGGGCCGTCCTGAGCAGTTCTTC
cdr3_aa: CASSPLAGRPEQFF

cdr3_length: 15
j_call: TRBJ2-3
d_call: .
clone_size: .
v_call: TRBV24-1
cdr3_nt: TGTGCCACCAGTGACCGGAGAGGGGGGGGAGATACGCAGTATTTT
cdr3_aa: CATSDRRGGGDTQYF

cdr3_length: 16
j_call: TRBJ2-2
d_call: .
clone_size: .
v_call: TRBV7-8
cdr3_nt: TGTGCCAGCCGTCCCTCGGGAAGAGGCGGCACCGGGGAGCTGTTTTTT
cdr3_aa: CASRPSGRGGTGELFF

cdr3_length: 14
j_call: TRBJ1-1
d_call: TRBD1
clone_size: .
v_call: TRBV4-1
cdr3_nt: TGCGCCAGCAGCCAAGATCTAGACAGGGCTGAAGCTTTCTTT
cdr3_aa: CASSQDLDRAEAFF

cdr3_length: 15
j_call: TRBJ1-1
d_call: .
clone_size: .
v_call: TRBV3-1/TRBV3-2
cdr3_nt: TGTGCCAGCAGCCCTGCGGCCAGGGGGAACACTGAAGCTTTCTTT
cdr3_aa: CASSPAARGNTEAFF

cdr3_length: 14
j_call: TRBJ2-7
d_call: .
clone_size: .
v_call: TRBV21-1
cdr3_nt: TGTGCCAGCAGCAATTTCGGGGGATCCTACGAGCAGTACTTC
cdr3_aa: CASSNFGGSYEQYF

cdr3_length: 17
j_call: TRBJ1-5
d_call: TRBD1
clone_size: .
v_call: TRBV28
cdr3_nt: TGTGCCAGCCAGTCACCGACAGGGCTGCCTTCGGATCAGCCCCAGCATTTT
cdr3_aa: CASQSPTGLPSDQPQHF

cdr3_length: 15
j_call: TRBJ2-2
d_call: TRBD2
clone_size: .
v_call: TRBV6-5
cdr3_nt: TGTGCCAGCAGCCCGACTAGCGGGGGGATCGGGGAGCTGTTTTTT
cdr3_aa: CASSPTSGGIGELFF

cdr3_length: 12
j_call: TRBJ1-5
d_call: TRBD1
clone_size: .
v_call: TRBV10-1
cdr3_nt: TGCGCCTTGGACAGGGGGAGGTGGTCCCAGCATTTT
cdr3_aa: CALDRGRWSQHF

cdr3_length: 13
j_call: TRBJ2-7
d_call: .
clone_size: .
v_call: TRBV11-2
cdr3_nt: TGTGCCAGCAGCTTAGCGGGACAATACGAGCAGTACTTC
cdr3_aa: CASSLAGQYEQYF

cdr3_length: 16
j_call: TRBJ2-7
d_call: TRBD2
clone_size: .
v_call: TRBV11-3
cdr3_nt: TGTGCCAGCAGCAAGGGACTAGCGGGGGGGTCCTACGAGCAGTACTTC
cdr3_aa: CASSKGLAGGSYEQYF

cdr3_length: 12
j_call: TRBJ2-7
d_call: .
clone_size: .
v_call: TRBV5-8
cdr3_nt: TGTGCCAGCAGCCTCTGGGGCATCGGGCAGTACTTC
cdr3_aa: CASSLWGIGQYF

cdr3_length: 16
j_call: TRBJ2-7
d_call: TRBD2
clone_size: .
v_call: TRBV11-2
cdr3_nt: TGTGCCAGCAGCTTAGTGTGGTACGGGGGGAACTACGAGCAGTACTTC
cdr3_aa: CASSLVWYGGNYEQYF

cdr3_length: 16
j_call: TRBJ2-3
d_call: TRBD2
clone_size: few
v_call: TRBV9
cdr3_nt: TGTGCCAGCAGCGCGCGACTAGCGGGGGGGATCGATACGCAGTATTTT
cdr3_aa: CASSARLAGGIDTQYF